The clone carrying this T cell receptor (beta chain) was observed once. The antigen is undetermined. Time point noted: 10-day in vitro stimulation with candidate neoantigen peptide 6. Every patient had mismatch repair deficiency by PCR or immunohistochemistry. The data originate from a study of PD-1 blockade in mismatch repair-deficient tumors. Study as a whole: Patients had eleven to twelve mismatch repair-deficient cancer types, all previously treated and progressing.

Sequencing was performed with immunoSEQ multiplex PCR; in TCRdb, only in-frame clones are kept and a portion is missing. The table includes about 14,000 clones, 86% detected once. This receptor was identified in an adult with mismatch repair-deficient cancer. The sequencing here drew on cells cultured in vitro, taken from a patient treated with pembrolizumab.

The CDR3 reads CASGRGGPNTEAFF. The CDR3 nucleotides read TGTGCCAGCGGGAGGGGGGGTCCTAACACTGAAGCTTTCTTT. This rearrangement joins TRBV11-2 to TRBJ1-1; D is possibly TRBD1 (6 bases). This CDR3 contains 14 residues. Trimming pared 8 bases from V and 2 bases from J, leaving 15 bases between. From germline, CDR1 is SGHAT and CDR2 FQNNGV.